Shown below are 29 T cell receptor beta chains from a single sample sequenced in a study of Graves' ophthalmopathy and Graves' hyperthyroidism. The authors amplified TCR beta CDR3 regions from RNA transcripts. The first-round RT-PCR employed HTBI primers together with the Qiagen OneStep RT-PCR kit. A multiplex PCR was then performed as the second round. TCRdb re-called the multiplex PCR reads through MiXCR, storing one row per CDR3 protein. The table lists approximately 1.2 million distinct CDR3 sequences, 35% to 40% of them singletons. The sequenced sample consisted of peripheral blood or thyroid tissue (not recorded which). The receptors were sampled from an adult man with Graves' hyperthyroidism.

Points on this clonotype: Lacking the conserved final phenylalanine or tryptophan, this CDR3 likely reflects a read error. No DNA is shown, since the ends of the CDR3 on it are uncertain; the CDR3 is the one TCRdb lists. This sequence joins TRBV12-3 or TRBV12-4 and TRBJ1-6. The CDR3 extends over 8 residues, inclusive of both ends. CDR3 residues: CASSPGPL.

This clonotype was recorded at least ten times. The chain recombines TRBV5-1 with TRBJ2-7, with 8 bases matching TRBD1. CDR3 length: 15 amino acids. The V gene's germline CDR1 is SGHRS and CDR2 YFSETQ. V dropped 4 bases and J dropped 6; count of bases not matched to a gene: 12. The CDR3 sequence is CASSQGAALSIEQYF. CDR3 DNA sequence: TGCGCCAGCAGCCAGGGGGCCGCCCTGTCCATCGAGCAGTACTTC.

This clonotype occurred a few times. The chain is built from TRBV11-1 and TRBJ2-7; 8 positions match TRBD1. Germline trimming cut 5 bases from V and 3 bases from J; bases unmatched to any gene: 9. CDR3 length: 15 residues. Germline V gives CDR1 SGHAT, CDR2 FQDESV (reference sequence). This chain's CDR3 is CASSVVGQAVYEQYF. The CDR3, as DNA: TGTGCCAGCAGCGTTGTGGGACAGGCGGTCTACGAGCAGTACTTC.

Concerning this clonotype: This may come from a read error, since a much larger clone is one base off. This rearrangement joins TRBV5-1 to TRBJ2-7; 7 bases map to TRBD2. Per germline, CDR1 SGHRS and CDR2 YFSETQ. The CDR3 runs 14 residues. J gave up 9 bases and V 6 bases, and 15 bases lay outside the gene matches. CDR3 protein: CASTKEERGRGQYF. The CDR3 DNA reads TGCGCCAGCACAAAGGAGGAGCGGGGCCGTGGGCAGTACTTC.

Concerning this clonotype: The junction shows a germline mismatch at one end, possibly a read error. V gene TRBV4-2 combines with J gene TRBJ2-6, with 7 bases that match TRBD1. The germline gives CDR1 LGHNA, CDR2 YNFKEQ. This CDR3 spans 15 amino acids. This CDR3 reads CASSPGGSGGNVLTF. CDR3 DNA: TGTGCCAGCAGCCCGGGTGGGTCAGGGGGCAACGTCCTGACTTTC.

Only one count was recorded for this clonotype. The rearrangement joins TRBV7-8 to TRBJ2-7, with 9 positions matching TRBD1. This CDR3 has 14 residues. Germline CDR1 reads SGHVS; CDR2 reads FQNEAQ. V shed 5 bases, J shed 6 bases, and the junction held 8 bases outside the gene matches. For the CDR3, the DNA is TGTGCCAGCAGCCAGGGACAGGGTGCGATCGAGCAGTACTTC. It codes for CASSQGQGAIEQYF.

Points on this clonotype: The CDR3 ends on some other residue instead of the conserved phenylalanine or tryptophan, so this is likely a read error. The DNA is omitted, as the CDR3 cannot be located on it reliably, and the CDR3 follows TCRdb's listing. The chain is built from TRBV6-5 and TRBJ2-2; the table names TRBD1, a call not compared with the DNA. The CDR3 spans 9 amino acids, including both terminal residues. The germline CDR1 and CDR2 sequences are MNHEY and SVGAGI. CDR3 sequence reads: CATHPGQGL.

In this sample, this clonotype turned up once. The CDR3 here is CSVAGRVYTEAFF. The CDR3 nucleotides are TGCAGCGTCGCAGGGAGAGTGTACACTGAAGCTTTCTTT. V and J are TRBV29-1 and TRBJ1-1; a possible D gene is TRBD1 (5 bases). Between the trimmed V and J ends, which lost 6 bases and 3 bases, there was a span of 14 bases. The CDR3 has 13 amino acids. CDR1 is SQVTM, CDR2 ANQGSEA, per germline.

The chain joins TRBV29-1 to TRBJ2-5, with a possible D match to TRBD1 (6 bases). CDR1 and CDR2 from the germline V gene are SQVTM and ANQGSEA. Trimming shortened V by 8 bases and J by 2 bases, and 18 bases separated the two germline ends. The length of the CDR3 is 14 residues. CDR3 region: CSLFGGSRQETQYF. The CDR3 DNA reads TGCAGCTTATTTGGGGGCTCAAGGCAAGAGACCCAGTACTTC.

In DNA form, the CDR3 reads TGTGCCAGCGCCCCACTCCGGACAGGGGGTGAAAAACTGTTTTTT. Amino acids: CASAPLRTGGEKLFF. V and J are TRBV28 and TRBJ2-2; the match to TRBD1 covers 10 bases. The DNA matches TRBJ1-4 better at its end, which makes the J call doubtful. This CDR3 has 15 residues. Germline V gives CDR1 MDHEN, CDR2 SYDVKM.

This clonotype was observed many times. This sequence joins TRBV2 and TRBJ1-5, with 8 bases fitting TRBD1. Germline loops: CDR1 SNHLY, CDR2 FYNNEI. J gave up 1 base and V 0 bases, and 5 bases lay outside the gene matches. The CDR3 has 17 residues. The CDR3, as DNA: TGTGCCAGCAGTGAAGCGACAGGGGTAGGAAGCAATCAGCCCCAGCATTTT. Protein: CASSEATGVGSNQPQHF.

This clonotype was counted a few times. The chain employs TRBV30 and TRBJ1-6; no clear D. The CDR3 loop spans 13 amino acids. Trimming cost V 1 base and J 13 bases, with 14 bases left between them. CDR1 is GTSNPN and CDR2 is SVGIG in the germline V gene (reference sequence). CDR3 DNA sequence: TGTGCCTGGAGTGAAGATGCAAACTTGCCCCTCCACTTT. This sequence encodes CAWSEDANLPLHF. The variable domain in full, completed from reference TRBV30 and TRBJ1-6, reads SQTIHQWPATLVQPVGSPLSLECTVEGTSNPNLYWYRQAAGRGLQLLFYSVGIGQISSEVPQNLSASRPQDRQFILSSKKLLLSDSGFYLCAWSEDANLPLHFGNGTRLTVT.

There are a few counts of this clonotype. A much larger clone lies one base from this, so it may be a read error. This sequence joins TRBV7-3 and TRBJ1-6; 9 bases map to TRBD1. The CDR3 consists of 17 residues. Germline CDR1 and CDR2: SGHTA and FQGTGA. The CDR3: CAGSPGTGNSYNSPLHF. For the CDR3, the DNA is TGTGCCGGCAGCCCCGGGACAGGGAACTCCTATAATTCACCCCTCCACTTT.

This clonotype was recorded at least ten times. The chain recombines TRBV5-8 with TRBJ1-6; D is perhaps TRBD1 (6 bases). V lost 1 base and J 8 bases, leaving 13 bases between the germline ends. CDR3 length: 15 residues. The germline CDR1 and CDR2 sequences are SGHTS and YDEGEE. The CDR3 nucleotides are TGTGCCAGCAGCTTGATACAGGGCTCCTATTCACCCCTCCACTTT. This encodes CASSLIQGSYSPLHF.

The V and J genes are TRBV2 and TRBJ2-5; unclear D gene. V shed 1 base and J shed 7 bases, with 10 bases lying between them. The CDR3 consists of 13 residues. Germline CDR1 and CDR2: SNHLY and FYNNEI. The CDR3 DNA sequence: TGTGCCAGCAGTGAAGTCGGCATTGGGACCCAGTACTTC. Amino acids: CASSEVGIGTQYF.

As to this clonotype: One end of the junction does not line up with germline, which may come from a read error. The CDR3 spells CASSRYRDSSGNTLYF. The CDR3 coding sequence is TGTGCCAGCAGCCGTTACAGGGATAGCTCTGGAAACACCCTATATTTT. The V call is TRBV7-9, the J call TRBJ1-3; possible D gene TRBD1, 6 bases. The length of the CDR3 is 16 residues. Per germline, CDR1 SEHNR and CDR2 FQNEAQ (reference sequence). Drawing the rest from reference TRBV7-9 and TRBJ1-3, the complete variable domain is DTGVSQNPRHKITKRGQNVTFRCDPISEHNRLYWYRQTLGQGPEFLTYFQNEAQLEKSRLLSDRFSAERPKGSFSTLEIQRTEQGDSAMYLCASSRYRDSSGNTLYFGEGSWLTVV.

This clonotype occurred many times. J is TRBJ2-7 and V is TRBV20-1, with 8 nucleotides matching TRBD1. The germline V gene has CDR1 DFQATT and CDR2 SNEGSKA (reference sequence). The CDR3 extends over 13 amino acids. Unmatched junction bases numbered 5, after V lost 5 bases and J lost 2 bases. This CDR3 is CSAEDRVAYEQYF. The CDR3 bases are TGCAGTGCTGAGGACAGGGTTGCCTACGAGCAGTACTTC.

This clonotype was found a few times. The chain couples TRBV4-2 to TRBJ2-7; TRBD2 matches at 8 bases. There are 17 residues in the CDR3. V shed 4 bases, J shed 1 base, and the junction held 12 bases outside the gene matches. Germline V lookup: CDR1 LGHNA, CDR2 YNFKEQ. CDR3 in amino acids: CASSRVTLAGPSYEQYF. The CDR3 DNA follows: TGTGCCAGCAGCCGAGTAACGCTAGCGGGTCCTTCCTACGAGCAGTACTTC.

This clonotype was counted ten times or more. The J gene is TRBJ1-4, the V gene TRBV6-5; 10 nucleotides match TRBD1. CDR1 MNHEY and CDR2 SVGAGI come from the germline V gene. The CDR3 runs to 15 residues. V dropped 5 bases and J dropped 7; count of bases not matched to a gene: 7. The CDR3 loop reads CASSSRTGGSEKLFF. CDR3 DNA sequence: TGTGCCAGCAGTAGCAGGACAGGGGGGAGTGAAAAACTGTTTTTT.

This clonotype was counted a few times. The gene calls are TRBV4-3 and TRBJ1-4; a possible D gene is TRBD1 (5 bases). V was clipped by 2 bases and J by 3 bases, with 10 bases between them. The CDR3 has 15 residues. Per germline, CDR1 LGHNA and CDR2 YSLEER. CDR3 residues: CASSQRSGPNEKLFF. CDR3 in DNA: TGCGCCAGCAGCCAAAGATCGGGGCCTAATGAAAAACTGTTTTTT.

The rearrangement uses TRBV14 and TRBJ2-2; TRBD1 matches at 10 bases. CDR3 length: 23 residues. The V segment lost 2 bases and the J segment 7 bases; nucleotides outside the gene matches: 28. CDR1 and CDR2 from the germline V gene are SGHDN and FVKESK. The CDR3 here is CASSQFFFGGYPGTGEESGELFF. In DNA form, the CDR3 reads TGTGCCAGCAGCCAATTCTTCTTCGGGGGATATCCCGGGACAGGGGAGGAGAGCGGGGAGCTGTTTTTT.

The chain joins TRBV10-3 to TRBJ2-5; D perhaps matches TRBD2 (6 bases). Germline loops: CDR1 ENHRY, CDR2 SYGVKD. The CDR3 is 10 residues long. V lost 9 bases and J 4 bases, leaving 6 bases between the germline ends. The CDR3 region has the DNA TGTGCCATTAGCGGAGAGACCCAGTACTTC. This sequence encodes CAISGETQYF.

This chain uses TRBV15 with TRBJ1-6, with TRBD1 as a possible D gene (6 bases). Trimming took off 3 bases at V and 9 bases at J, with 18 bases between the two ends. The V gene's germline CDR1 is LNHNV and CDR2 YYDKDF (reference sequence). The length of the CDR3 is 16 residues. CDR3 in amino acids: CATSRGFGGIGSPLHF. CDR3 sequence (DNA): TGTGCCACCAGCAGGGGGTTCGGGGGCATCGGTTCACCCCTCCACTTT. The variable domain in full, completed from reference TRBV15 and TRBJ1-6, reads DAMVIQNPRYQVTQFGKPVTLSCSQTLNHNVMYWYQQKSSQAPKLLFHYYDKDFNNEADTPDNFQSRRPNTSFCFLDIRSPGLGDTAMYLCATSRGFGGIGSPLHFGNGTRLTVT.

This clonotype occurred many times. CDR3 loop: CASSLVVALNTGELFF. Here the CDR3 DNA reads TGTGCCAGCAGCCTGGTTGTGGCTTTGAACACCGGGGAGCTGTTTTTT. The rearrangement uses TRBV7-9 and TRBJ2-2; unclear D gene. The V gene's germline CDR1 is SEHNR and CDR2 FQNEAQ (reference sequence). The V gene lost 5 bases and the J gene lost 1 base, with 14 bases spanning the gap. This CDR3 comprises 16 residues.

The J gene is TRBJ1-5, the V gene TRBV29-1; D gene ambiguous. V was clipped by 4 bases and J by 0 bases, with 4 bases between them. This CDR3 contains 12 residues. Germline CDR1 is SQVTM and CDR2 is ANQGSEA. CDR3 protein: CSVGISNQPQHF. In DNA, the CDR3 is TGCAGCGTTGGAATTAGCAATCAGCCCCAGCATTTT.

This rearrangement joins TRBV10-3 to TRBJ2-5; 8 positions agree with TRBD1. The DNA end lines up better with TRBJ2-7; the J call may be wrong. The CDR3 loop spans 14 amino acids. Per the germline V gene, CDR1 is ENHRY and CDR2 is SYGVKD. The CDR3 DNA is TGTGCCATCAGTGGACAGGGGAAAATCTACGAGCAGTACTTC. Protein product: CAISGQGKIYEQYF.

This clonotype was detected ten times or more. This rearrangement joins TRBV29-1 to TRBJ2-7; possibly TRBD2 for D (6 bases). There are 14 residues in the CDR3. Germline V gives CDR1 SQVTM, CDR2 ANQGSEA. V lost 4 bases to trimming and J lost 4 bases, with 17 bases between them. CDR3 in DNA: TGCAGCGTTGTGGGACCTGGAGCGGGTTACGAGCAGTACTTC. Protein: CSVVGPGAGYEQYF.

Ten or more counts support this clonotype. This chain joins TRBV19 and TRBJ1-2; 8 bases agree with TRBD1. Germline V lookup: CDR1 LNHDA, CDR2 SQIVND (reference sequence). V shed 6 bases, J shed 7 bases, and the junction held 7 bases outside the gene matches. The CDR3 runs to 13 residues. For the CDR3, the DNA is TGTGCCAGTAGGCGGGGGACAGGCTCTGGCTACACCTTC. Amino acids: CASRRGTGSGYTF. The full variable domain, rest sourced from reference TRBV19 and TRBJ1-2, is DGGITQSPKYLFRKEGQNVTLSCEQNLNHDAMYWYRQDPGQGLRLIYYSQIVNDFQKGDIAEGYSVSREKKESFPLTVTSAQKNPTAFYLCASRRGTGSGYTFGSGTRLTVV.

V is TRBV20-1 and J is TRBJ2-2, with D hard to call. The germline gives CDR1 DFQATT, CDR2 SNEGSKA (reference sequence). This CDR3 has 11 amino acids. The ends were cut back, 1 base at V and 8 bases at J, with 5 bases in the middle. CDR3 nucleotides: TGCAGTGCTAGAGCCCGAGGGGAGCTGTTTTTT. The encoded protein is CSARARGELFF.